This entry is about one T cell receptor (beta chain). Measured with immunoSEQ multiplex PCR; TCRdb has only the in-frame clones, and not every one. The table records just over 45,000 clones, about 79% of them present only once. This entry belongs to a study of fetal regulatory T cell absence and autoimmunity. The CDR3 sequence is 13 residues long. CDR1 is SNHLY, CDR2 FYNNEI, per germline. With 6 bases clipped from V and 2 bases from J, the junction kept 3 bases outside the gene matches. The rearrangement joins TRBV2 to TRBJ2-7; 8 nucleotides align to TRBD1. Sequenced input: cord blood. The receptor's source is a newborn boy with IPEX syndrome. The CDR3 sequence: CASRGQVTYEQYF. The CDR3 bases are TGTGCCAGCAGGGGACAGGTAACCTACGAGCAGTACTTC.